These 24 T cell receptor beta chains share one sample of origin, sequenced in a study of blood T cell repertoires in COVID-19. Assay used: immunoSEQ multiplex PCR; TCRdb lists only in-frame clones, some missing. The sample comprises roughly 85,000 clones, 70% to 90% of which are singletons, and 25% to 30% rests with the top ten. The sequencing sample was made of peripheral blood. The receptors here all came from a man aged 50-59 years with active or convalescent COVID-19.

V is TRBV10-3 and J is TRBJ1-3; D is undetermined. V lost 9 bases and J 3 bases, leaving 9 bases between the germline ends. The CDR3 covers 12 residues. Germline values: CDR1 ENHRY, CDR2 SYGVKD. In DNA form, the CDR3 reads TGTGCCATTGAGGGAGGTGGAAACACCATATATTTT. Its protein is CAIEGGGNTIYF.

This clone was seen just once. The chain carries TRBV6-5 and TRBJ1-2; 7 bases line up with TRBD1. V was clipped by 6 bases and J by 5 bases; unmatched bases: 12. The CDR3 length is 15 residues. From germline, CDR1 is MNHEY and CDR2 SVGAGI. The chain's CDR3 is CASRYQPGQRYGYTF. The CDR3 DNA sequence: TGTGCCAGCAGGTACCAACCGGGACAGAGATATGGCTACACCTTC.

The chain couples TRBV28 to TRBJ1-2, with 7 bases aligning to TRBD1. Unmatched junction bases numbered 0, after V lost 6 bases and J lost 5 bases. Germline CDR1 reads MDHEN; CDR2 reads SYDVKM. The CDR3 has 11 residues. CDR3 nucleotides: TGTGCCAGCAGACAGGGGTATGGCTACACCTTC. Translated, it gives CASRQGYGYTF.

J is TRBJ2-5 and V is TRBV11-1, with a possible D match to TRBD1 (5 bases). The CDR3 consists of 15 residues. Trimming cost V 4 bases and J 2 bases, with 14 bases left between them. The V gene's germline CDR1 is SGHAT and CDR2 FQDESV (reference sequence). CDR3 coding DNA: TGTGCCAGCAGCTCTCACAGGAAGAGTCAAGAGACCCAGTACTTC. This gives the protein CASSSHRKSQETQYF. The whole variable domain, remainder taken from reference TRBV11-1 and TRBJ2-5, is EAEVAQSPRYKITEKSQAVAFWCDPISGHATLYWYRQILGQGPELLVQFQDESVVDDSQLPKDRFSAERLKGVDSTLKIQPAELGDSAMYLCASSSHRKSQETQYFGPGTRLLVL.

This clone appeared once. The chain uses TRBV7-2 and TRBJ2-5; TRBD2 matches 12 bases. Losses at the gene ends were 0 bases for V and 4 bases for J; bases not matched to a gene: 9. CDR3 size: 18 residues. The germline CDR1 and CDR2 sequences are SGHTA and FQGNSA. DNA for the CDR3: TGTGCCAGCAGCTTAGCTACGCTAGCGGGGGGGCTCGGAGAGACCCAGTACTTC. Translated: CASSLATLAGGLGETQYF.

This clone has a single count. V gene TRBV4-2 combines with J gene TRBJ1-2, with 11 bases that match TRBD1. CDR1 and CDR2 from the germline V gene are LGHNA and YNFKEQ. V was pared by 0 bases and J by 8 bases, with 8 bases of the junction left unmatched. This CDR3 is built from 16 residues. CDR3 nucleotides: TGTGCCAGCAGCCAAGATCGGACAGGGGGCTCTAGGGGCTACACCTTC. Protein sequence: CASSQDRTGGSRGYTF.

The chain has TRBV27 and TRBJ2-7; no clear D. Germline V CDR1 and CDR2: MNHEY, SMNVEV (reference sequence). Trimming shortened V by 5 bases and J by 4 bases, and 12 bases separated the two germline ends. This CDR3 has 13 amino acids. CDR3: CASSRDYSYEQYF. The CDR3 region has the DNA TGTGCCAGCAGTAGAGATTATTCTTACGAGCAGTACTTC.

This clone has just one count. The gene calls are TRBV21-1 and TRBJ1-2; the table's D gene call, TRBD1, was not cross checked with the DNA. TRBV21-1 is described as a pseudogene. The CDR3 has 17 residues. The DNA for the CDR3 is TGTGCCAGCAGCGGGAAGGACAGGGGGCGCCGTATCTATGGCTACACCTTC. Amino acid sequence: CASSGKDRGRRIYGYTF.

The chain links TRBV20-1 to TRBJ1-5; D is unresolved. Trimming took off 3 bases at V and 5 bases at J, with 11 bases between the two ends. Germline assignment: CDR1 DFQATT and CDR2 SNEGSKA (reference sequence). This CDR3 region has 13 residues. CDR3 in amino acids: CSASRWSDQPQHF. CDR3 nucleotides: TGCAGTGCTAGTCGATGGAGTGATCAGCCCCAGCATTTT.

This chain links TRBV19 with TRBJ1-1, with D perhaps TRBD1 (5 bases). CDR1 is LNHDA and CDR2 is SQIVND in the germline V gene (reference sequence). V lost 6 bases and J lost 4, with 18 bases in between. The CDR3 sequence is 15 residues long. The CDR3 protein is CASSPTQGLSTEAFF. The CDR3 region has the DNA TGTGCCAGTAGCCCGACCCAGGGTTTGAGCACTGAAGCTTTCTTT. Filled out from reference TRBV19 and TRBJ1-1, the complete variable domain reads DGGITQSPKYLFRKEGQNVTLSCEQNLNHDAMYWYRQDPGQGLRLIYYSQIVNDFQKGDIAEGYSVSREKKESFPLTVTSAQKNPTAFYLCASSPTQGLSTEAFFGQGTRLTVV.

The chain couples TRBV5-4 to TRBJ2-1; D may be TRBD2 (7 bases). The CDR3 runs 16 residues. The V gene's germline CDR1 is SGHNT and CDR2 YYREEE (reference sequence). V was trimmed by 5 bases and J by 4 bases, leaving 19 bases between them. The CDR3 DNA follows: TGTGCCAGCAGTCCGGGGGGCGGGAGAAGGTACAATGAGCAGTTCTTC. Translating it yields CASSPGGGRRYNEQFF.

The chain couples TRBV2 to TRBJ2-7; 10 nucleotides line up with TRBD2. CDR1 is SNHLY, CDR2 FYNNEI, per germline. Trimming at V came to 6 bases and at J to 0 bases, leaving 8 bases not matched to a gene. The CDR3 totals 16 residues. This CDR3 is CASRRDSGRSSYEQYF. DNA of the CDR3: TGTGCCAGCAGGCGCGATAGCGGGAGGAGCTCCTACGAGCAGTACTTC.

This chain joins TRBV10-3 and TRBJ1-1; 8 bases are shared with TRBD1. V dropped 4 bases and J dropped 1; count of bases not matched to a gene: 8. Germline lookup yields CDR1 ENHRY and CDR2 SYGVKD. The CDR3 spans 16 residues. The CDR3 spells CAISVNRGSGNTEAFF. CDR3 in DNA: TGTGCCATCAGTGTAAACAGGGGGTCGGGGAACACTGAAGCTTTCTTT.

This rearrangement joins TRBV27 to TRBJ2-7, with D unresolved. Germline V gene data show CDR1 as MNHEY and CDR2 as SMNVEV (reference sequence). V was clipped by 1 base and J by 3 bases, with 10 bases between them. This CDR3 spans 14 amino acids. CDR3 protein: CASSLLASGYEQYF. CDR3 DNA: TGTGCCAGCAGTTTATTGGCTAGTGGCTACGAGCAGTACTTC.

This clone was seen a single time. The chain uses TRBV5-4 and TRBJ2-1, with D possibly being TRBD1 (6 bases). CDR1 is SGHNT and CDR2 is YYREEE in the germline V gene (reference sequence). The CDR3 covers 14 residues. V shed 4 bases and J shed 6 bases, with 14 bases lying between them. The CDR3 DNA is TGTGCCAGCAGCATACAGGGTGGGGGCAATGAGCAGTTCTTC. It yields the protein CASSIQGGGNEQFF.

The genes are TRBV5-1 and TRBJ2-7; 9 nucleotides align to TRBD1. CDR3 size: 16 residues. CDR1 and CDR2 from the germline V gene are SGHRS and YFSETQ. Trimming removed 1 base from V and 6 bases from J; junction bases left unmatched: 11. The CDR3 protein is CASSLLGTGNSGEQYF. CDR3 DNA: TGCGCCAGCAGCTTGTTAGGGACAGGGAACAGCGGCGAGCAGTACTTC. Drawing the rest from reference TRBV5-1 and TRBJ2-7, the complete variable domain is KAGVTQTPRYLIKTRGQQVTLSCSPISGHRSVSWYQQTPGQGLQFLFEYFSETQRNKGNFPGRFSGRQFSNSRSEMNVSTLELGDSALYLCASSLLGTGNSGEQYFGPGTRLTVT.

J is TRBJ2-7 and V is TRBV5-5; 9 bases are shared with TRBD2. Looked up from germline, CDR1 is SGHKS and CDR2 is YYEKEE (reference sequence). The CDR3 covers 14 residues. Trimming took 0 bases from V and 3 from J; bases not matched to a gene: 1. CDR3 in DNA: TGTGCCAGCAGCTTGGGAGCGGGAGGCTACGAGCAGTACTTC. It is translated as CASSLGAGGYEQYF.

CDR3 region: CASSNDRGLGGYTF. CDR3 nucleotide sequence: TGTGCCAGCAGTAATGACAGGGGGCTTGGTGGCTACACCTTC. The chain recombines TRBV2 with TRBJ1-2; TRBD1 matches 10 bases. The J segment lost 7 bases and the V segment lost 5 bases, leaving 7 bases of the junction unmatched. This CDR3 is 14 amino acids long. CDR1 is SNHLY, CDR2 FYNNEI, per germline.

The J gene is TRBJ2-1, the V gene TRBV2; 8 nucleotides match TRBD2. CDR3 size: 14 residues. V was clipped by 6 bases and J by 9 bases; unmatched bases: 10. Germline V gene sequence: CDR1 SNHLY, CDR2 FYNNEI. For the CDR3, the DNA is TGTGCCAGCAGGGGAGCCCGGGGGGGCGGTGAGCAGTTCTTC. Its protein product is CASRGARGGGEQFF.

This clone was recorded only once. The chain couples TRBV5-4 to TRBJ2-1; TRBD1 agrees at 9 bases. After removal of 6 bases from V and 6 bases from J, the junction contained 10 bases not matched to a gene. Germline V gives CDR1 SGHNT, CDR2 YYREEE (reference sequence). The CDR3 totals 15 residues. The CDR3 DNA reads TGTGCCAGCACCATACGGGGACAGGGTATCAATGAGCAGTTCTTC. Its translation: CASTIRGQGINEQFF.

This chain links TRBV3-1 (or the pseudogene TRBV3-2) with TRBJ2-1; 10 bases are shared with TRBD2. CDR1 and CDR2 (germline): LGHDT, YNNKEL (reference sequence). The ends lost 4 bases at V and 1 base at J; junction bases unmatched: 4. This CDR3 comprises 16 residues. The CDR3 sequence is CASSRILAGSYNEQFF. For the CDR3, the DNA is TGTGCCAGCAGCCGCATACTAGCGGGGTCCTACAATGAGCAGTTCTTC.

The chain has TRBV23-1 and TRBJ2-2; D is uncertain. TRBV23-1 is flagged as an ORF with uncertain function. This CDR3 has 18 residues. Trimming cost V 6 bases and J 4 bases, with 24 bases left between them. The CDR3 is CASRLRVVKDGSTGELFF. In nucleotides, the CDR3 is TGCGCCAGCAGACTTCGGGTGGTGAAAGACGGGTCCACCGGGGAGCTGTTTTTT.

The chain couples TRBV18 to TRBJ1-6, with TRBD1 matching over 8 bases. CDR1 and CDR2 (germline): KGHSH, LQKENI. The V and J ends lost 6 bases and 5 bases, in that order; junction bases with no gene match: 9. The CDR3 has 16 amino acids. The CDR3 loop reads CASSPGQAENNSPLHF. CDR3 coding DNA: TGTGCCAGCTCGCCGGGACAGGCAGAAAATAATTCACCCCTCCACTTT.

The chain carries TRBV10-1 and TRBJ1-5; TRBD1 matches 10 bases. The junction had 15 bases not matched to a gene; V was cut back by 4 bases and J by 0 bases. The CDR3 covers 20 residues. Germline lookup yields CDR1 WNHNN and CDR2 SYGVQD (reference sequence). CDR3 amino acids: CASSGRVGDRGPYSNQPQHF. DNA for the CDR3: TGCGCCAGCAGTGGCCGGGTGGGGGACAGGGGCCCCTATAGCAATCAGCCCCAGCATTTT.